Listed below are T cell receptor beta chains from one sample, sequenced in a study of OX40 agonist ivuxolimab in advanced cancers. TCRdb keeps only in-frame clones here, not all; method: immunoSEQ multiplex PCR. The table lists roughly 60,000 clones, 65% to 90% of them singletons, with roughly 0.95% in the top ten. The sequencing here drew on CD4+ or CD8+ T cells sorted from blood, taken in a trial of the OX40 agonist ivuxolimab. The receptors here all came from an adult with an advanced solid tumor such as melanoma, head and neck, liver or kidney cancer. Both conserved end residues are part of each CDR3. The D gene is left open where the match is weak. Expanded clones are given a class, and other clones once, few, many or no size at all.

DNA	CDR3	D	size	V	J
TGTGCCAGCAGCCAAAGGACAGGGCCGGCTTTCTTT	CASSQRTGPAFF	TRBD1	few	TRBV14	TRBJ1-1
TGTGCCAGCAGTGCCGGGACAGGGAGGTTTTATGGCTACACCTTC	CASSAGTGRFYGYTF	TRBD1	-	TRBV28	TRBJ1-2
TGCGCCAGCACCCCAGGGGGGGAGCAGTTCTTC	CASTPGGEQFF	-	-	TRBV5-1	TRBJ2-1
TGTGCCAGCAGTTTTGGCGGGTCTCGGGGGGCCAACGTCCTGACTTTC	CASSFGGSRGANVLTF	-	-	TRBV28	TRBJ2-6
TGTGCCAGTAGTATAGGTTGGCAGCGGGGTCACCAGCCCCAGCATTTT	CASSIGWQRGHQPQHF	-	-	TRBV19	TRBJ1-5
TGTGCCAGCAGCTTCGCGAGCGTCGGCGAGCAGTACTTC	CASSFASVGEQYF	-	-	TRBV7-9	TRBJ2-7
TGCGCCAGCAGCCTGGGACAGGGGGCGCAGAATGAGCAGTTCTTC	CASSLGQGAQNEQFF	TRBD1	-	TRBV5-1	TRBJ2-1
TGTGCCAGTAGTACACAACAGGGCCGGGGCTACACCTTC	CASSTQQGRGYTF	-	-	TRBV19	TRBJ1-2
TGTGCCAGCAGCCAATCCACCTACGAGCAGTACTTC	CASSQSTYEQYF	-	few	TRBV4-2	TRBJ2-7
TGCGCCAGCAGCCTGGAGGGGGAATCGGGAAAACTGTTTTTT	CASSLEGESGKLFF	-	-	TRBV5-1	TRBJ1-4
TGTGCCATCAGTGAGGCAGGACTTGTCACAGATACGCAGTATTTT	CAISEAGLVTDTQYF	-	once	TRBV10-3	TRBJ2-3
TGCGCCAGCAGCCAAGATAGACCAGGCGAGCAGTACTTC	CASSQDRPGEQYF	-	-	TRBV4-1	TRBJ2-7
TGCAGCGTCGTCCAAGGCTCTGGGGCCAACGTCCTGACTTTC	CSVVQGSGANVLTF	-	few	TRBV29-1	TRBJ2-6
TGTGCCAGCAGCCGCCGCCGAAGTGATACGCAGTATTTT	CASSRRRSDTQYF	-	-	TRBV5-8	TRBJ2-3
TGTGCCAGTAGTATAGCGCGGACAGGGGGTATCAATGAGCAGTTCTTC	CASSIARTGGINEQFF	TRBD1	few	TRBV19	TRBJ2-1
TGCAGCGTTAAAGGGGGGACTAGCGGTTTTTACGAGCAGTACTTC	CSVKGGTSGFYEQYF	TRBD2	-	TRBV29-1	TRBJ2-7
TGTGCCAGCACCTTAGGGCGTTCCTACGAGCAGTACTTC	CASTLGRSYEQYF	-	-	TRBV7-9	TRBJ2-7
TGCGCCGGCAGCCAAGATCTGAGGGAGCAGTACTTC	CAGSQDLREQYF	-	-	TRBV4-1	TRBJ2-5
TGTGCCAGCAGGACACAGGGGGCGGATACGCAGTATTTT	CASRTQGADTQYF	TRBD1	-	TRBV5-8	TRBJ2-3
TGCGCCAGCAGCCAAGGATCCGGGAACCAAGAGACCCAGTACTTC	CASSQGSGNQETQYF	-	-	TRBV4-1	TRBJ2-5
TGTGCCAGCTCTGGAGGGGGGGGTGAAGCTTTCTTT	CASSGGGGEAFF	-	-	TRBV18	TRBJ1-1
TGTGCCAGCACCCGAGAAACAGGGGCAGGAGGTAGCACCGGGGAGCTGTTTTTT	CASTRETGAGGSTGELFF	TRBD1	-	TRBV7-6	TRBJ2-2
TGTGCCAGCAGCTTTCGCCCTAGCACAGATACGCAGTATTTT	CASSFRPSTDTQYF	-	-	TRBV5-4	TRBJ2-3
TGTGCCAGCAGCTTACAGAGTGGAAACACCATATATTTT	CASSLQSGNTIYF	-	-	TRBV11-2	TRBJ1-3
TGTGCCATCGCCCTAGCGGGAAGAAGTCCCACCGGGGAGCTGTTTTTT	CAIALAGRSPTGELFF	TRBD2	-	TRBV28	TRBJ2-2
TGTGCCAGCAGCAGGACTAGCGGTTACAATGAGCAGTTCTTC	CASSRTSGYNEQFF	TRBD2	-	TRBV28	TRBJ2-1
TGTGCCAGCAGCCGAGGGACAGCCGGTCAGCCCCAGCATTTT	CASSRGTAGQPQHF	TRBD1	-	TRBV4-2	TRBJ1-5
TGTGCCAGCAGCTCACCGGGACTGGGCAAATACTTC	CASSSPGLGKYF	-	few	TRBV5-4	TRBJ2-7
TGTGCCAGCAGTGTGTACTACGAGCAGTACTTC	CASSVYYEQYF	-	-	TRBV28	TRBJ2-7
TGCAGCGCCCACGAGCGGGGGACCGGGGAGCTGTTTTTT	CSAHERGTGELFF	TRBD2	-	TRBV29-1	TRBJ2-2
TGCAGCTTGAGAAGCACAGATACGCAGTATTTT	CSLRSTDTQYF	-	-	TRBV29-1	TRBJ2-3
TGTGCCAGCAGCCAATACACTGAAGCTTTCTTT	CASSQYTEAFF	-	few	TRBV7-9	TRBJ1-1
TGTGCCAGCAGCCGGGGGGCTGGAGAGACCCAGTACTTC	CASSRGAGETQYF	-	-	TRBV11-2	TRBJ2-5
TGCAGCGTTGAAGTTAGGCTTACGAACACTGAAGCTTTCTTT	CSVEVRLTNTEAFF	-	few	TRBV29-1	TRBJ1-1
TGTGCCAGCAGTTCCTCCGGGACAGGGATGGTTGGCTACACCTTC	CASSSSGTGMVGYTF	TRBD1	-	TRBV28	TRBJ1-2
TGTGCCAGTAGTATGACACCGCGGCTTTCACCCCTCCACTTT	CASSMTPRLSPLHF	-	-	TRBV19	TRBJ1-6
TGTGCCGCCCAGGGGGCGAGGTACGAGCAGTACTTC	CAAQGARYEQYF	TRBD1	-	TRBV6-1	TRBJ2-7
TGTGCCTGGGGGAGGCTGGGGACCGCTTACGAGCAGTACTTC	CAWGRLGTAYEQYF	-	-	TRBV30	TRBJ2-7
TGTGCCAGCAGCAAACGCACCGGGACGGCGAACACTGAAGCTTTCTTT	CASSKRTGTANTEAFF	-	once	TRBV21-1	TRBJ1-1
TGTGCCAGCAGCACCCACCCAGCGGGGGTGGAGACCCAGTACTTC	CASSTHPAGVETQYF	TRBD2	-	TRBV11-2	TRBJ2-5
TGTGCCAGCAGCTTGTCTCTTAGGACAGGTCAAGGCGAGCAGTACTTC	CASSLSLRTGQGEQYF	TRBD1	-	TRBV5-5	TRBJ2-7
TGTGCCAGCAGCGTAGGCCCTGTCAGGGGGGGCGGGATCTCCTACGAGCAGTACTTC	CASSVGPVRGGGISYEQYF	-	-	TRBV9	TRBJ2-7
TGCGCCAGCGAGGGGGTCCGGGGATGGGGCACCGGGGAGCTGTTTTTT	CASEGVRGWGTGELFF	-	-	TRBV10-2	TRBJ2-2
TGTGCCAGCAGTTTATGGCCGGGAGGGCCTGATGGCGGGGAGCTGTTTTTT	CASSLWPGGPDGGELFF	TRBD2	-	TRBV28	TRBJ2-2
TGTGCCAGCAGCCAAGACAGGGGGGATTGGTTCTTC	CASSQDRGDWFF	TRBD1	-	TRBV7-6	TRBJ2-1
TGTGCCAGCAGCCGCCGGGAGGTTAACACCGGGGAGCTGTTTTTT	CASSRREVNTGELFF	TRBD2	once	TRBV5-8	TRBJ2-2
TGTGCCATCAGTGCGGTCGGCTATGGCTACACCTTC	CAISAVGYGYTF	-	-	TRBV10-3	TRBJ1-2
TGTGCCAGCAGCCATAGGCCCGCATTATACTACGAGCAGTACTTC	CASSHRPALYYEQYF	-	-	TRBV14	TRBJ2-7